Sequencing of this T cell receptor (beta chain) was carried out in a study of Ad26.COV2.S vaccination and SARS-CoV-2 variants. The treatment: over 15 received Ad26.COV2.S at low or high dose, single or two shots; about five received placebo; per-sample allocation not given. Samples were taken on day 63 after the first vaccine or placebo injection. J lost 2 bases, V lost 5 bases, and 3 bases had no gene match. This CDR3 region has 13 residues. Produced via immunoSEQ multiplex PCR; TCRdb's table is partial and in-frame only. Here the sample spans about 410,000 clones, about nine tenths being singletons.

The sequencing here drew on peripheral blood, taken in a trial of Ad26.COV2.S vaccine versus placebo. The origin of this receptor is a person between 18 and 60 years old who received the Ad26.COV2.S COVID-19 vaccine or a placebo. The chain has TRBV12-3 or TRBV12-4 and TRBJ2-7, with 7 positions matching TRBD1. The CDR3 sequence: CASSRQGPYEQYF. CDR3 sequence (DNA): TGTGCCAGCAGTCGACAGGGCCCCTACGAGCAGTACTTC.